A selection of T cell receptor beta chains follows, all from one sample in a study of human T cells and chemical hapten exposure. MiXCR, run by TCRdb on the RACE reads, gives a single entry per CDR3 protein. The data show just under 65,000 distinct CDR3 sequences, with approximately 10% seen just once and roughly 2.1% held by the top ten. The specimen comprised whole blood, sampled in connection with sensitization to the hapten diphenylcyclopropenone (DPC). The receptor set was obtained from a woman aged 30 to 39 with alopecia areata. Some clones in this sample may be carry-over from other donors' samples. CDR3s include the opening cysteine and the closing phenylalanine or tryptophan. The D gene is left open where the match is weak. For some rows the clone size is stated as once, few or many, or as a class when expanded; others skip it.

D	J	size	V	CDR3	DNA
-	TRBJ1-1	-	TRBV7-2	CASSSMINTEAFF	TGTGCCAGCAGCTCAATGATCAACACTGAAGCTTTCTTT
-	TRBJ2-2	many	TRBV12-3/TRBV12-4	CAIPLGLNTGELFF	TGTGCCATCCCCCTGGGGCTGAACACCGGGGAGCTGTTTTTT
TRBD1	TRBJ2-7	many	TRBV6-1	CASSRTGSENYEQYF	TGTGCCAGCAGCAGGACAGGGTCCGAAAACTACGAGCAGTACTTC
-	TRBJ2-3	-	TRBV12-3/TRBV12-4	CASSSDGTDTQYF	TGTGCCAGCAGTTCAGACGGGACAGATACGCAGTATTTT
TRBD1	TRBJ2-5	few	TRBV6-2/TRBV6-3	CASNTDRGRGETQYF	TGTGCCAGCAATACGGACAGGGGGCGAGGTGAGACCCAGTACTTC
-	TRBJ1-2	few	TRBV6-5	CASRTDGGGYGYTF	TGTGCCAGCAGGACGGACGGGGGCGGCTATGGCTACACCTTC
-	TRBJ2-3	-	TRBV5-1	CASSLNTRRRLTDTQYF	TGCGCCAGCAGCTTGAACACCCGGAGACGGCTCACAGATACGCAGTATTTT
-	TRBJ2-7	-	TRBV11-2	CTSSQGQDYEQYF	TGTACCAGCAGCCAAGGGCAGGACTACGAGCAGTACTTC
TRBD1	TRBJ2-1	many	TRBV3-1	CASSPGQGPVEQFF	TGTGCCAGCAGCCCGGGACAGGGGCCGGTGGAGCAGTTCTTC
TRBD1	TRBJ1-1	many	TRBV4-2	CASSAGQGAMEPEAFF	TGTGCCAGCAGCGCGGGACAGGGGGCAATGGAGCCTGAAGCTTTCTTT
-	TRBJ2-7	few	TRBV18	CASSTGYDSYEQYF	TGTGCCAGCTCGACAGGATATGACTCCTACGAGCAGTACTTC
TRBD1	TRBJ1-2	few	TRBV29-1	CSVGQGGHF	TGCAGCGTGGGACAGGGTGGACACTTC
-	TRBJ2-1	-	TRBV19	CATLKTAFRADEQFF	TGTGCCACGCTTAAAACAGCTTTCCGGGCGGATGAGCAGTTCTTC
-	TRBJ1-1	-	TRBV29-1	CSAKNTEAFF	TGCAGCGCCAAGAACACTGAAGCTTTCTTT
-	TRBJ1-4	-	TRBV7-2	CVSSRRSGIGEKLFF	TGTGTCAGCAGCCGACGAAGTGGTATTGGTGAAAAACTGTTTTTT
-	TRBJ2-4	-	TRBV5-1	CASSLGSGSYKNIQYF	TGCGCCAGCAGCTTGGGCTCCGGGTCTTACAAAAACATTCAGTACTTC
-	TRBJ2-1	-	TRBV9	CASSVGPPGEQFF	TGTGCCAGCAGCGTAGGCCCCCCAGGAGAGCAGTTCTTC
-	TRBJ2-2	few	TRBV4-1	CASSQEGQGTSGYTGELFF	TGCGCCAGCAGCCAAGAAGGACAGGGAACTAGCGGCTACACCGGGGAGCTGTTTTTT
-	TRBJ2-7	many	TRBV10-3	CATSPGASTISYEQYF	TGTGCCACCTCCCCGGGCGCCTCAACGATCAGCTACGAGCAGTACTTC
-	TRBJ1-1	many	TRBV27	CASSPGQTEAFF	TGTGCCAGCAGCCCCGGACAGACTGAAGCTTTCTTT
-	TRBJ2-3	-	TRBV5-1	CASSLGIWGASTDTQYF	TGCGCCAGCAGCTTGGGGATTTGGGGTGCTAGCACAGATACGCAGTATTTT
TRBD1	TRBJ1-5	few	TRBV19	CASTDRVGNNQPQHF	TGTGCCAGTACCGACAGGGTCGGTAACAATCAGCCCCAGCATTTT
-	TRBJ1-3	many	TRBV29-1	CSARPDSGNTIYF	TGCAGCGCTCGGCCCGACTCTGGAAACACCATATATTTT
-	TRBJ2-1	-	TRBV29-1	CSVGEQGISYNEQFF	TGCAGCGTGGGGGAACAGGGAATCTCCTACAATGAGCAGTTCTTC
-	TRBJ2-6	many	TRBV5-1	CASSQTGSGANVLTF	TGCGCCAGCAGCCAAACAGGCTCTGGGGCCAACGTCCTGACTTTC
TRBD2	TRBJ2-1	few	TRBV14	CASSAQAAGGGEQFF	TGTGCCAGCAGCGCCCAGGCGGCGGGAGGGGGTGAGCAGTTCTTC
-	TRBJ2-2	few	TRBV6-1	CASSVHWGNTGELFF	TGTGCCAGCAGTGTTCATTGGGGGAACACCGGGGAGCTGTTTTTT
-	TRBJ1-6	many	TRBV7-2	CASRTGMGNSPLHF	TGTGCCAGCAGAACCGGGATGGGGAATTCACCCCTCCACTTT
-	TRBJ2-7	many	TRBV29-1	CSVEATVREQYF	TGCAGCGTTGAGGCGACAGTTCGGGAGCAGTACTTC
TRBD1	TRBJ1-2	few	TRBV6-5	CASSYRQGTNYGYTF	TGTGCCAGCAGTTACCGACAGGGAACGAACTATGGCTACACCTTC
TRBD1	TRBJ2-1	-	TRBV18	CASSPGQPNEQFF	TGTGCCAGCTCACCGGGACAGCCCAATGAGCAGTTCTTC
-	TRBJ1-2	few	TRBV7-2	CASSLVGLNYGYTF	TGTGCCAGCAGCTTAGTAGGCCTTAACTATGGCTACACCTTC
TRBD2	TRBJ2-7	few	TRBV11-3	CASRSNLAGGYEQYF	TGTGCCAGCAGGTCGAACCTAGCGGGCGGCTACGAGCAGTACTTC
-	TRBJ1-1	many	TRBV7-8	CASSLTGMNTEAFF	TGTGCCAGCAGCTTAACAGGGATGAACACTGAAGCTTTCTTT
TRBD2	TRBJ2-2	few	TRBV5-4	CASRPGLAGNTGELFF	TGTGCCAGCAGGCCCGGACTAGCGGGAAACACCGGGGAGCTGTTTTTT
-	TRBJ2-1	-	TRBV9	CASSVAGTSYNEQFF	TGTGCCAGCAGCGTAGCGGGGACTTCCTACAATGAGCAGTTCTTC
-	TRBJ1-4	-	TRBV5-6	CASSSLAGANEKLFF	TGTGCCAGCAGCTCACTCGCAGGAGCTAATGAAAAACTGTTTTTT
-	TRBJ2-2	many	TRBV3-1	CASSQAATGTKGTGELFF	TGTGCCAGCAGCCAAGCCGCGACAGGGACTAAGGGCACCGGGGAGCTGTTTTTT
-	TRBJ2-5	-	TRBV6-2/TRBV6-3	CASSTRDSRSETQYF	TGTGCCAGCAGTACCCGGGACTCCCGTTCGGAGACCCAGTACTTC
-	TRBJ1-3	-	TRBV7-8	CASSLLVSSGNTIYF	TGTGCCAGCAGCTTACTCGTGAGCTCTGGAAACACCATATATTTT
-	TRBJ2-3	many	TRBV7-3	CASSPHLGTDTQYF	TGTGCCAGCAGCCCCCATCTGGGGACAGATACGCAGTATTTT
-	TRBJ2-5	many	TRBV11-2	CASSRRDSYQETQYF	TGTGCCAGCAGCAGGCGGGACTCGTACCAAGAGACCCAGTACTTC
-	TRBJ2-6	-	TRBV5-1	CASTNTRYSGANVLTF	TGCGCCAGCACAAATACTAGGTACTCTGGGGCCAACGTCCTGACTTTC
-	TRBJ2-3	-	TRBV6-2/TRBV6-3	CASSYSLQSRSTDTQYF	TGTGCCAGCAGTTACTCCCTACAGAGCCGAAGCACAGATACGCAGTATTTT
-	TRBJ1-1	few	TRBV7-8	CASSLAGFDTEAFF	TGTGCCAGCAGCTTAGCGGGGTTTGACACTGAAGCTTTCTTT
TRBD2	TRBJ2-1	many	TRBV5-4	CASSLGGGVYNEQFF	TGTGCCAGCAGCTTAGGCGGGGGGGTATACAATGAGCAGTTCTTC